This TCR beta chain emerged from a study of cytotoxic CD8 clonotypes in ibrutinib-treated CLL (dated by TCRdb to the early 2020s). At the level of the whole study: The cohort had 11 relapsed/refractory and about 15 treatment-naive patients; 17 to 18 were IGHV unmutated. Samples at response were collected after a median of about 11 months of treatment, with a range of roughly 6 to 36 months. An average of around 250,000 productive templates and about 100,000 productive rearrangements was obtained per sample. Cryopreserved peripheral blood mononuclear cells were collected at three points: before therapy, at response, and at either sustained remission or disease progression. Responses were partial in roughly 25 patients and complete in 2; after median approximately 67 months follow-up, about 14 stayed in remission and 12 progressed. Longitudinal samples were available for about 30% of the 86 trial participants. Patients were still on ibrutinib when every remission and progressive disease sample was collected.

The intended sense of this specimen's time point label: around 2 years on ibrutinib. For TCR beta library preparation, approximately 2.2 micrograms of genomic DNA were isolated from cryopreserved PBMCs. Longitudinal blood samples from CLL patients on ibrutinib monotherapy were analyzed using high-throughput TCR beta sequencing. The patients were enrolled in a single-center, open-label phase 2 trial of ibrutinib monotherapy. A MiSeq instrument was used for deep resolution sequencing, which targeted depths ranging from 1 in 1 million up to 1 in 200,000 T cells, with coverage averaging 10x for each clonotype. The immunoSEQ hsTCRB Kit was used to generate TCR beta libraries. Under the source paper's analysis protocol: ImmunoSEQ Data Assistant and ImmunoSEQ Analyzer were used for data analysis, and V, D and J genes were assigned according to IMGT definitions. Clonality, which ranges from 0 to 1, was calculated by subtracting the normalized Shannon entropy of productive rearrangement frequencies from one. Only overrepresented clonotypes making up at least 0.05% of the repertoire of each patient were included in the public clonotype analysis. Approximately 13 age-matched healthy donor repertoires from immuneACCESS served as clonality controls. Not all clones reach the TCRdb copy of this immuneACCESS table, which keeps in-frame sequences only. Checked studies attribute under half of the gap to unresolved V genes and leave the rest unexplained. D and trimming were read from the DNA, whereas the V and J calls and clone size are those reported in that table. This sample holds around 50,000 clones; roughly three fifths were observed only once. Jointly, the top ten make up about 20% of the sample.

The CDR3 sequence holds 13 residues, the cysteine and phenylalanine included. Only the CDR3 region is kept as DNA, spanning 39 bases read in frame from base 1. From the germline V gene (reference sequence), CDR1 is MNHEY and CDR2 is SMNVEV. The germline ends are 6 bases apart after V is trimmed by 0 bases and J by 4 bases. On the study overall, not on this receptor specifically: Public clonotypes were rare and either shrank or stayed stable during treatment, and the rise in clonality at ibrutinib response reflected expansion of private clonotypes. At baseline, clonality was higher than in age-matched healthy donors and showed a strong correlation with circulating CD8+ T-cell counts. Sampling times were not matched between sustained-remission and progressing patients, and lymph node repertoires were not studied. At ibrutinib response clonality went up, during sustained remission it held steady, and at progression it dropped back toward baseline.

This clone was seen only a few times. This receptor's antigen is unknown. No much larger clonotype is one base removed from it; base qualities were not supplied. This sequence uses TRBV27 and TRBJ1-2; TRBD1 is a possible D gene, resting on 6 matching bases. The sequence derives from a human donor with chronic lymphocytic leukemia. Sequencing was performed on PBMCs, taken after 24 months of ibrutinib treatment. The CDR3 is CASSLSTGYGYTF. The base sequence is TGTGCCAGCAGTTTATCGACAGGCTATGGCTACACCTTC.